The clone carrying this T cell receptor beta chain occurred a few times. Its antigen remains unknown. These data are taken from a study of PD-1 blockade in mismatch repair-deficient tumors. Whole-study context: Patients had about a dozen mismatch repair-deficient cancer types and were previously treated and progressing.

Findings and limits, study-wide: Rapid post-treatment expansion, then contraction, generally preceding radiologic response, marked tumor-resident clones.

Only in-frame clones appear in the TCRdb table, and some are missing; sequencing was by immunoSEQ multiplex PCR. The sample consists of roughly 48,000 clones, around 77% of them appearing once. With 5 bases clipped from V and 2 bases from J, the junction kept 2 bases outside the gene matches. The CDR3 loop spans 13 amino acids. CDR1 and CDR2 (germline): MNHEY, SMNVEV (reference sequence). Every patient had mismatch repair deficiency by PCR or immunohistochemistry. TCRs were sequenced from a few patients responding to pembrolizumab. The source was PBMCs, collected before pembrolizumab treatment. The chain employs TRBV27 and TRBJ1-2; 7 bases agree with TRBD1. The origin of this receptor is an adult with mismatch repair-deficient cancer. The CDR3 DNA follows: TGTGCCAGCAGTCGCAGGGGGAACTATGGCTACACCTTC. This encodes CASSRRGNYGYTF.